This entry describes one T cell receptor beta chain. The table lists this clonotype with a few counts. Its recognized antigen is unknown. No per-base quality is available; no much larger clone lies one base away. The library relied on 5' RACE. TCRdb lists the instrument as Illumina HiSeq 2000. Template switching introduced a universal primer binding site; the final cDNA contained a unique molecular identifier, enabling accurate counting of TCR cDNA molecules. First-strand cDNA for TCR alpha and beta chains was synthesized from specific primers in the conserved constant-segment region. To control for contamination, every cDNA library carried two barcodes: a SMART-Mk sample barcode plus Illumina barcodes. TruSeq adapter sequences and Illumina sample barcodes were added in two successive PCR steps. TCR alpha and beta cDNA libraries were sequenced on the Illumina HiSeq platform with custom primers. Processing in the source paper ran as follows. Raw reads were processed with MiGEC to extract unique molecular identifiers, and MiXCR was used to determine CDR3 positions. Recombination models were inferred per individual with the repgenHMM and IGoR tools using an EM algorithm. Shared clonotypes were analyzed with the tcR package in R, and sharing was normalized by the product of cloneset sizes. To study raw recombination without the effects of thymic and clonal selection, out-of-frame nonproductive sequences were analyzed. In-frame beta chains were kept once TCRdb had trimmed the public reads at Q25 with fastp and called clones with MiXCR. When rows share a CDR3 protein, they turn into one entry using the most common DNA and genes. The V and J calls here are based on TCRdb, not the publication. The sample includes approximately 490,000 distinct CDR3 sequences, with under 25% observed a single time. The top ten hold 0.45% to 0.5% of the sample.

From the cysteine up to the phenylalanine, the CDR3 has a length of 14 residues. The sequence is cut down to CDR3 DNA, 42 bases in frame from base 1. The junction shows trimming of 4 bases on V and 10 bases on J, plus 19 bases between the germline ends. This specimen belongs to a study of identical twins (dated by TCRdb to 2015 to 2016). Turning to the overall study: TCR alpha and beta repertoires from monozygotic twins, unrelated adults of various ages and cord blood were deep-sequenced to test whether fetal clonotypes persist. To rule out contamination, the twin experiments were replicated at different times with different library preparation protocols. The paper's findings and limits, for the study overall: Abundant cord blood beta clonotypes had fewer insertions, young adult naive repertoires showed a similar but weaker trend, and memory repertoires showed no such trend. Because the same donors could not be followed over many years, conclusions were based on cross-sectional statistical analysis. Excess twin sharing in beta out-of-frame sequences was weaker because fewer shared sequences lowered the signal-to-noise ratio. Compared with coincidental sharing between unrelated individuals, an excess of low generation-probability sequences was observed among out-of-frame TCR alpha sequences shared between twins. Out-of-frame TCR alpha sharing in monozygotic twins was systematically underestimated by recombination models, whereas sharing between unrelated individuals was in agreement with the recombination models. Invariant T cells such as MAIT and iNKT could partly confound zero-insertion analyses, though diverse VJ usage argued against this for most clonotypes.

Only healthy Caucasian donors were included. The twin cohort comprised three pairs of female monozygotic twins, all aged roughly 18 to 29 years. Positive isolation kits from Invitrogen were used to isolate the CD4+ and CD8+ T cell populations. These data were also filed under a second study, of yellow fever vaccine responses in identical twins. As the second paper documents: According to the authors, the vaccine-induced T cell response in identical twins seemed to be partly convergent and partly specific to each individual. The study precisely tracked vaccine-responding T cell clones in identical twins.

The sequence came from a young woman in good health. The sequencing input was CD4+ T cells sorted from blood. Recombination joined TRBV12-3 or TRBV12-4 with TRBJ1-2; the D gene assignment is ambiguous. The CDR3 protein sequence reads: CASSSRERSADYTF. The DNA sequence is TGTGCCAGCAGTTCCCGTGAAAGGTCGGCCGACTACACCTTC.